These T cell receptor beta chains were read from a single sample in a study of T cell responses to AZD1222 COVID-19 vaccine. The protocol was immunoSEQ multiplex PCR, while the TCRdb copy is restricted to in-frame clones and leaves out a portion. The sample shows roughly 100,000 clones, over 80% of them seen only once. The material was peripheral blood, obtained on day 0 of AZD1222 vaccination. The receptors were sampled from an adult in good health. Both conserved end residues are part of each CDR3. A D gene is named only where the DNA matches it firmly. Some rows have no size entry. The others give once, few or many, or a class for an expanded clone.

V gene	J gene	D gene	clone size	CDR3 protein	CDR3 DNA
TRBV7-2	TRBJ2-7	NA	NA	CASSLGFQGDAYEQYF	TGTGCCAGCAGCTTAGGATTCCAGGGCGATGCCTACGAGCAGTACTTC
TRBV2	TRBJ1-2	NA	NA	CASSVGAGYTF	TGTGCCAGCAGTGTGGGTGCTGGCTACACCTTC
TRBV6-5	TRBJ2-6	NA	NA	CAIQAGGANVLTF	TGTGCCATCCAGGCGGGGGGGGCCAACGTCCTGACTTTC
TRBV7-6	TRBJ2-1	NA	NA	CASSSTDRNNEQFF	TGTGCCAGCAGCTCCACCGACAGGAACAATGAGCAGTTCTTC
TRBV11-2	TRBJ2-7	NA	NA	CASSLDSSAYEQYF	TGTGCCAGCAGCTTAGATAGCAGCGCCTACGAGCAGTACTTC
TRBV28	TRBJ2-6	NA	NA	CASRSSGANVLTF	TGTGCCAGCAGAAGCTCTGGGGCCAACGTCCTGACTTTC
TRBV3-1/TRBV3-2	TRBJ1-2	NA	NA	CASTKGRSGLGYGYTF	TGTGCCAGCACCAAAGGTCGGTCGGGGCTCGGCTATGGCTACACCTTC
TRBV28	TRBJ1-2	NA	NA	CASSQLQPGPYGYTF	TGTGCCAGCAGTCAATTACAACCGGGACCTTATGGCTACACCTTC
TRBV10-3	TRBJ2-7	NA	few	CAISEPSGSSYEQYF	TGTGCCATCAGTGAGCCCAGCGGTAGCTCCTACGAGCAGTACTTC
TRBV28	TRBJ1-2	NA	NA	CASSNPHLRGDGYTF	TGTGCCAGCAGTAACCCCCACCTGAGGGGGGACGGCTACACCTTC
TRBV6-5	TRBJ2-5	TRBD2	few	CASRMASGEETQYF	TGTGCCAGCAGGATGGCTAGCGGGGAAGAGACCCAGTACTTC
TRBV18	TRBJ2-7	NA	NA	CASSIEDYEQYF	TGTGCCAGCTCCATTGAGGACTACGAGCAGTACTTC
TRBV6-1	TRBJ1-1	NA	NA	CALFRGAFF	TGTGCCCTCTTCAGAGGGGCTTTCTTT
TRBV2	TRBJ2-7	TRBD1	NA	CASSRGQGGNEQYF	TGTGCCAGCAGTAGGGGACAGGGTGGGAACGAGCAGTACTTC
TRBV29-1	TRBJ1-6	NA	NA	CSVVQGVNSPLHF	TGCAGCGTTGTTCAAGGGGTAAATTCACCCCTCCACTTT
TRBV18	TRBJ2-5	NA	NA	CASSPPGTQYF	TGTGCCAGCTCACCACCGGGCACCCAGTACTTC
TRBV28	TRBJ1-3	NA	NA	CASSLSGRSRFF	TGTGCCAGCAGTTTATCAGGCAGGTCCCGATTTTTT
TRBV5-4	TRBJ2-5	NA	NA	CASTWFSGMETQYF	TGTGCCAGCACCTGGTTTTCGGGGATGGAGACCCAGTACTTC
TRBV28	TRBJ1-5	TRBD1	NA	CASSSTGTNQPQHF	TGTGCCAGCAGTTCGACAGGGACGAATCAGCCCCAGCATTTT
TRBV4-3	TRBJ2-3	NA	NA	CASSLNRRNPDTQYF	TGCGCCAGCAGCCTAAATAGGAGGAACCCAGATACGCAGTATTTT
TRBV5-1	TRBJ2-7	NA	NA	CASSPVVAYEQYF	TGCGCCAGCAGCCCGGTGGTAGCCTACGAGCAGTACTTC
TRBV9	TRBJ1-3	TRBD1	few	CASSRSPGGISGNTIYF	TGTGCCAGCAGCAGATCCCCAGGGGGCATATCTGGAAACACCATATATTTT
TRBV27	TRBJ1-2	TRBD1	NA	CASADRGGYTF	TGTGCCAGCGCCGACAGGGGAGGCTACACCTTC
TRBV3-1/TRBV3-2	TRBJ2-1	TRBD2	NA	CASSRTSATYNEQFF	TGTGCCAGCAGCCGGACTAGCGCAACCTACAATGAGCAGTTCTTC
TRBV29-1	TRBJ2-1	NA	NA	CSVEELAAKINEQFF	TGCAGCGTTGAAGAGTTGGCAGCCAAGATCAATGAGCAGTTCTTC
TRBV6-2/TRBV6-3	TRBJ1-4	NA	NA	CASSYGFTQNEKLFF	TGTGCCAGCAGTTACGGGTTTACTCAGAATGAAAAACTGTTTTTT
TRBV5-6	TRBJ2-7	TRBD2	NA	CASSLVNGRAAYEQYF	TGTGCCAGCAGCTTGGTTAACGGGAGGGCCGCCTACGAGCAGTACTTC
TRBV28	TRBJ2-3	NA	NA	CASSLRFTDTQYF	TGTGCCAGCAGTTTAAGGTTCACAGATACGCAGTATTTT
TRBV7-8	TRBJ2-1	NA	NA	CASSLSQGVFGEQFF	TGTGCCAGCAGCTTATCTCAGGGTGTTTTTGGTGAGCAGTTCTTC
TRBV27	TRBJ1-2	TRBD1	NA	CASSATTTGGSGYTF	TGTGCCAGCAGTGCCACTACGACAGGGGGCTCTGGCTACACCTTC
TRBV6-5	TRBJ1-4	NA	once	CASSYGPGTNEKLFF	TGTGCCAGCAGTTACGGGCCGGGGACTAATGAAAAACTGTTTTTT
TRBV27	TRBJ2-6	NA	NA	CASSSPYSGQKTSGANVLTF	TGTGCCAGCAGTTCTCCCTACTCAGGGCAGAAAACCTCTGGGGCCAACGTCCTGACTTTC